This T cell receptor (beta chain) was recovered during a study of blood T cell repertoires in COVID-19. Study-wide background: Acute and convalescent COVID-19 specimens originated in the United States, Italy and Spain.

One Seattle source followed patients from active infection through their disease course. Original processing notes: Estimated nucleated cell counts came from reference gene primer amplification. Libraries were prepared by immunoSEQ multiplex PCR; TCRdb keeps only in-frame clonotypes and omits some of them. V and J calls plus clone size are reproduced from that table; the DNA served to infer D and trimming. The sample includes 250,000 to 300,000 clones, over 75% of them seen just once. Germline values: CDR1 SGHDT, CDR2 YYEEEE. Trimming left V 3 bases short and J 2 bases short, with 18 bases between. CDR3 length equals 18 residues.

Source material: peripheral blood. This rearrangement joins TRBV5-6 to TRBJ1-6; the D gene is possibly TRBD1 (6 bases). This receptor was obtained from a woman aged 70-85 years with COVID-19, enrolled during active disease. The CDR3: CASSWGPGGETYNSPLHF. The CDR3 DNA sequence: TGTGCCAGCAGCTGGGGGCCTGGGGGAGAGACCTATAATTCACCCCTCCACTTT.